The 19 T cell receptor beta chains given below trace back to one sample, sequenced in a study of graft-versus-host responses after intestinal transplantation. Method: immunoSEQ multiplex PCR; TCRdb's copy keeps in-frame clones and lacks some. The sample lists about 66,000 clones; less than 95% were seen once. These receptors' antigens are unknown. This material consisted of unstimulated CD8+ T cells sorted from spleen or lymph node cells, taken before intestinal transplant. The receptors were gathered from a human donor who received an intestinal transplant.

V gene TRBV5-6 combines with J gene TRBJ2-7; 10 positions match TRBD2. After removal of 2 bases from V and 6 bases from J, the junction contained 8 bases not matched to a gene. The CDR3 covers 15 residues. The germline V gene has CDR1 SGHDT and CDR2 YYEEEE. This chain's CDR3 is CASSFGASGGTEQYF. In DNA, the CDR3 is TGTGCCAGCAGCTTTGGTGCTAGCGGGGGCACCGAGCAGTACTTC.

CDR3 protein: CASSLSANQPQHF. Written as DNA, the CDR3 is TGTGCCAGCAGTTTATCGGCCAATCAGCCCCAGCATTTT. This chain joins TRBV27 and TRBJ1-5; D is unresolved. V lost 0 bases to trimming and J lost 3 bases, with 3 bases between them. The CDR3 runs 13 residues. In germline, CDR1 is MNHEY, CDR2 SMNVEV (reference sequence).

The V gene is TRBV11-3, the J gene TRBJ2-1; the D gene is possibly TRBD2 (7 bases). V dropped 1 base and J dropped 0 bases, with 16 bases sitting between them. The CDR3 has 18 amino acids. Germline CDR1 reads SGHNT; CDR2 reads YENEEA. This CDR3 is CASSLAGGGPSSYNEQFF. CDR3 DNA: TGTGCCAGCAGCTTAGCGGGCGGGGGCCCCAGCTCCTACAATGAGCAGTTCTTC.

About this clone: Within the sample, other DNA sequences also encode this same CDR3. This chain uses TRBV6-5 with TRBJ1-1; D uncertain. The CDR3 is 12 amino acids. V lost 6 bases and J lost 5, with 10 bases in between. Germline V gene data show CDR1 as MNHEY and CDR2 as SVGAGI. CDR3 sequence reads: CASSPGGTEAFF. The CDR3 DNA sequence: TGTGCCAGCAGCCCCGGCGGTACTGAAGCTTTCTTT.

This clone has only a few counts. The chain uses TRBV29-1 and TRBJ2-7; no clear D gene. Germline V lookup: CDR1 SQVTM, CDR2 ANQGSEA. V lost 1 base, J lost 4 bases, and 5 bases lay in between. This CDR3 contains 11 residues. The CDR3: CSVEVYYEQYF. In DNA, the CDR3 is TGCAGCGTTGAAGTATATTACGAGCAGTACTTC.

This chain joins TRBV4-1 and TRBJ2-1; D might be TRBD1 (6 bases). Trimming took off 4 bases at V and 1 base at J, with 17 bases between the two ends. There are 17 residues in the CDR3. Germline CDR1 reads MGHRA; CDR2 reads YSYEKL. CDR3 DNA sequence: TGCGCCAGCAGCCCAAAAAACAGGGCTGCGTCCTACAATGAGCAGTTCTTC. It codes for CASSPKNRAASYNEQFF.

This clone was seen a single time. The V call is TRBV5-6, the J call TRBJ2-3; 9 positions match TRBD1. The germline CDR1 and CDR2 sequences are SGHDT and YYEEEE. J gave up 4 bases and V 4 bases, and 7 bases lay outside the gene matches. The CDR3 runs 15 residues. CDR3 loop: CASSPKQGAPDTQYF. The CDR3, as DNA: TGTGCCAGCAGCCCGAAACAGGGGGCCCCAGATACGCAGTATTTT.

The chain is built from TRBV10-1 and TRBJ2-5; perhaps TRBD2 as D (5 bases). CDR1 and CDR2 (germline): WNHNN, SYGVQD (reference sequence). CDR3 size: 13 residues. V dropped 4 bases and J dropped 5 bases, with 11 bases sitting between them. CDR3 amino acids: CASSVPSKETQYF. CDR3 coding DNA: TGCGCCAGCAGTGTCCCTAGCAAGGAGACCCAGTACTTC.

This clone is a singleton in its sample. The gene calls are TRBV19 and TRBJ2-7; TRBD1 agrees at 8 bases. The V segment lost 6 bases and the J segment 5 bases; nucleotides outside the gene matches: 9. The germline gives CDR1 LNHDA, CDR2 SQIVND (reference sequence). This CDR3 is built from 14 residues. CDR3 region: CASSDRGGDDEQYF. Here the CDR3 DNA reads TGTGCCAGTAGCGACAGGGGAGGTGACGACGAGCAGTACTTC.

V and J are TRBV13 and TRBJ1-3; D perhaps matches TRBD1 (6 bases). The V end lost 4 bases, the J end lost 0 bases, and 10 bases lay between the germline ends. CDR1 is PRHDT and CDR2 is FYEKMQ in the germline V gene (reference sequence). The CDR3 is 15 residues long. CDR3 sequence: CASSSGVSSGNTIYF. The CDR3 DNA sequence: TGTGCCAGCAGCTCAGGGGTTAGCTCTGGAAACACCATATATTTT.

This rearrangement joins TRBV11-2 to TRBJ1-2; D might be TRBD1 (6 bases). The CDR3 runs to 13 residues. The V end lost 6 bases, the J end lost 4 bases, and 12 bases lay between the germline ends. Germline CDR1 SGHAT, CDR2 FQNNGV. The CDR3 coding sequence is TGTGCCAGCAGGCATACAGGGACCTATGGCTACACCTTC. Amino acid sequence: CASRHTGTYGYTF.

This chain connects TRBV6-5 to TRBJ2-5; a possible D gene is TRBD1 (6 bases). CDR1 and CDR2 (germline): MNHEY, SVGAGI. V lost 5 bases and J 2 bases, leaving 12 bases between the germline ends. This CDR3 contains 14 residues. The DNA for the CDR3 is TGTGCCAGCAGTCCCTGGGGGCCACAAGAGACCCAGTACTTC. It codes for CASSPWGPQETQYF.

This clone was seen a few times. The chain has TRBV6-4 and TRBJ2-3; 7 bases map to TRBD2. CDR1 is MRHNA and CDR2 is SNTAGT in the germline V gene. There are 15 residues in the CDR3. V shed 0 bases and J 1 base; nucleotides not matched to a gene: 1. The CDR3 protein is CASSDSRGGTDTQYF. The CDR3 DNA sequence: TGTGCCAGCAGTGACTCTCGGGGGGGCACAGATACGCAGTATTTT.

This chain links TRBV6-5 with TRBJ2-3; TRBD1 matches 8 bases. The germline V gene has CDR1 MNHEY and CDR2 SVGAGI. V shed 0 bases and J 9 bases; nucleotides not matched to a gene: 11. The CDR3 runs to 16 residues. CDR3 sequence: CASSYSWQGAKATQYF. The CDR3 coding sequence is TGTGCCAGCAGTTACTCCTGGCAGGGGGCAAAGGCCACGCAGTATTTT.

The V and J genes are TRBV13 and TRBJ2-7, with D maybe TRBD2 (6 bases). The CDR3 runs to 16 residues. Germline V gene sequence: CDR1 PRHDT, CDR2 FYEKMQ (reference sequence). The V end lost 2 bases, the J end lost 4 bases, and 18 bases lay between the germline ends. The CDR3 is CASSLPRVSGVYEQYF. The CDR3 DNA reads TGTGCCAGCAGCTTACCACGGGTTTCGGGGGTATACGAGCAGTACTTC.

The CDR3 bases are TGTGCCAGCAGCTTGCCGGGCAATGAGCAGTTCTTC. Translating gives CASSLPGNEQFF. The genes are TRBV5-4 and TRBJ2-1; D gene unclear. Germline V gene data show CDR1 as SGHNT and CDR2 as YYREEE (reference sequence). Trimming took off 1 base at V and 6 bases at J, with 5 bases between the two ends. CDR3 length: 12 amino acids.

The rearrangement joins TRBV7-9 to TRBJ1-1, with D maybe TRBD1 (5 bases). The V and J ends lost 2 bases and 2 bases respectively, with 15 bases between them. The germline CDR1 and CDR2 sequences are SEHNR and FQNEAQ (reference sequence). This CDR3 region has 16 residues. The CDR3 region is CASSLFGGTANTEAFF. CDR3 in DNA: TGTGCCAGCAGCTTATTTGGGGGGACGGCTAACACTGAAGCTTTCTTT.

The J gene is TRBJ1-2, the V gene TRBV5-4; D is undetermined. Germline V gives CDR1 SGHNT, CDR2 YYREEE (reference sequence). The CDR3 runs to 14 residues. V was shortened by 5 bases and J by 2 bases, with 13 bases between the two germline ends. CDR3 sequence: CASSTESLNYGYTF. DNA of the CDR3: TGTGCCAGCAGTACAGAGAGTTTGAACTATGGCTACACCTTC.

The rearrangement links TRBV2 to TRBJ1-3, with a tentative D call TRBD1 (5 bases). The CDR3 extends over 15 amino acids. V lost 10 bases, J lost 0 bases, and 16 bases lay in between. The V gene's germline CDR1 is SNHLY and CDR2 FYNNEI. The CDR3 nucleotides are TGTGCCACATCCGCGGGGACGGACTCTGGAAACACCATATATTTT. This gives the protein CATSAGTDSGNTIYF.